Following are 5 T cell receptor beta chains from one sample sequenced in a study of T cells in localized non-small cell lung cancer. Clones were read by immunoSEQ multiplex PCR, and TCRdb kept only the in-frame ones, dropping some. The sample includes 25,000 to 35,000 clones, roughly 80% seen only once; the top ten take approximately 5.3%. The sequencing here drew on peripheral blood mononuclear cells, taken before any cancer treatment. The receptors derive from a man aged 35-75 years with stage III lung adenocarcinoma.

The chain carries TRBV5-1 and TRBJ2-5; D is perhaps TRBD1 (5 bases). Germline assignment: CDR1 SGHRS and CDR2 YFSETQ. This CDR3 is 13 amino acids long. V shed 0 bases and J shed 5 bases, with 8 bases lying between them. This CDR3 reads CASSLGQGETQYF. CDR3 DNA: TGCGCCAGCAGCTTGGGCCAGGGCGAGACCCAGTACTTC.

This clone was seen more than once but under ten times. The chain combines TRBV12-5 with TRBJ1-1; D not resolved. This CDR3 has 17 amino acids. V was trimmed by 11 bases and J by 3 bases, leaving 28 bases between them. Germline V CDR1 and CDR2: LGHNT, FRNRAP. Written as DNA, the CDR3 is TGTGCTTCTAGTGCCCCACGAGGGAGAGAGGAGGACACTGAAGCTTTCTTT. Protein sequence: CASSAPRGREEDTEAFF.

The CDR3, as DNA: TGTGCCAGCAGTGACGGGGGAACCTTAACAGATACGCAGTATTTT. The encoded protein is CASSDGGTLTDTQYF. The chain recombines TRBV2 with TRBJ2-3; TRBD2 might be the D (6 bases). CDR3 size: 15 residues. V lost 3 bases, J lost 3 bases, and 13 bases lay in between. Germline lookup yields CDR1 SNHLY and CDR2 FYNNEI.

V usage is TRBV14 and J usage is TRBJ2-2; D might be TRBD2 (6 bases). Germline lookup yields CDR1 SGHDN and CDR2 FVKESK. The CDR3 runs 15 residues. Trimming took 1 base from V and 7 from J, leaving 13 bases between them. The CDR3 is CASSQARRGGGELFF. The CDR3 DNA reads TGTGCCAGCAGCCAAGCACGGCGGGGCGGCGGGGAGCTGTTTTTT. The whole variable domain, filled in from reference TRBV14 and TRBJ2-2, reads EAGVTQFPSHSVIEKGQTVTLRCDPISGHDNLYWYRRVMGKEIKFLLHFVKESKQDESGMPNNRFLAERTGGTYSTLKVQPAELEDSGVYFCASSQARRGGGELFFGEGSRLTVL.

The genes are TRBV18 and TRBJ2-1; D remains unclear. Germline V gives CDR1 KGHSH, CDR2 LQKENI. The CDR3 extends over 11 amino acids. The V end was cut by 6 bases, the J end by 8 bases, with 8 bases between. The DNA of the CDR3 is TGTGCCAGCTCGTTTCTGGATGAGCAGTTCTTC. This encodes CASSFLDEQFF.